The 13 T cell receptor beta chains in this list originate from one sample, sequenced in a study of Ad26.COV2.S vaccination and SARS-CoV-2 variants. Treatment in this sample: around 19 received Ad26.COV2.S at low or high dose, single or two shots; five or six received placebo; per-sample allocation not given. Following the first vaccine or placebo injection, samples were taken on day 63. The protocol was immunoSEQ multiplex PCR, while the TCRdb copy is restricted to in-frame clones and leaves out a portion. Among 290,000 or so clones listed, more than 75% were seen once. This specimen was peripheral blood, taken in a trial of Ad26.COV2.S vaccine versus placebo. The receptors here all came from a person aged 18-60 years who received the Ad26.COV2.S COVID-19 vaccine or a placebo.

This rearrangement joins TRBV5-8 to TRBJ2-7; 8 nucleotides match TRBD2. Germline CDR1 SGHTS, CDR2 YDEGEE. V gave up 6 bases and J gave up 4 bases; unmatched junction bases: 3. The CDR3 has 12 amino acids. The CDR3 protein is CASTGTSYEQYF. The CDR3 DNA reads TGTGCCAGCACCGGGACTAGTTACGAGCAGTACTTC.

This clone has only a few counts. V is TRBV5-8 and J is TRBJ2-3, with D possibly matching TRBD2 (6 bases). CDR1 is SGHTS, CDR2 YDEGEE, per germline. The CDR3 sequence is 13 residues long. With 5 bases removed from V and 1 base from J, the gap between germline ends came to 8 bases. The CDR3 region has the DNA TGTGCCAGCAGGGAGCGGGGCACAGATACGCAGTATTTT. Translating it yields CASRERGTDTQYF.

This clone was detected a few times. The chain carries TRBV5-1 and TRBJ1-3; D is unresolved. V was trimmed by 2 bases and J by 0 bases, leaving 9 bases between them. The CDR3 consists of 15 residues. Germline lookup yields CDR1 SGHRS and CDR2 YFSETQ. The CDR3 DNA reads as TGCGCCAGCAGCTTAGACCGTACCTCTGGAAACACCATATATTTT. This sequence encodes CASSLDRTSGNTIYF.

V and J are TRBV5-1 and TRBJ2-1, with 9 bases fitting TRBD2. Looked up from germline, CDR1 is SGHRS and CDR2 is YFSETQ. There are 15 residues in the CDR3. J lost 0 bases, V lost 4 bases, and 2 bases had no gene match. This chain's CDR3 is CASSVSGSSYNEQFF. The CDR3 bases are TGCGCCAGCAGCGTTAGCGGGAGCTCCTACAATGAGCAGTTCTTC.

For the CDR3, the DNA is TGTGCCAGCAGTCCCACAGGGCCCTATGGCTACACCTTC. Protein product: CASSPTGPYGYTF. The genes are TRBV7-9 and TRBJ1-2, with D possibly being TRBD1 (6 bases). The CDR3 is made up of 13 amino acids. V was clipped by 6 bases and J by 4 bases, with 12 bases between them. The germline V gene encodes CDR1 SEHNR and CDR2 FQNEAQ (reference sequence).

The chain recombines TRBV5-4 with TRBJ1-4; TRBD1 is a possible D gene (6 bases). The germline V and J ends were trimmed by 4 bases and 0 bases, with 16 bases remaining between them. This CDR3 region has 17 residues. CDR1 SGHNT and CDR2 YYREEE come from the germline V gene (reference sequence). CDR3: CASSRQTGGATNEKLFF. CDR3 DNA: TGTGCCAGCAGCCGCCAGACGGGGGGCGCAACTAATGAAAAACTGTTTTTT.

J is TRBJ2-7 and V is TRBV2; unclear D gene. V was clipped by 5 bases and J by 5 bases, with 10 bases between them. The CDR3 totals 12 residues. Per the germline V gene, CDR1 is SNHLY and CDR2 is FYNNEI. The CDR3 DNA reads as TGTGCCAGCAGTTTGACTGACAACGAGCAGTACTTC. This encodes CASSLTDNEQYF.

The CDR3: CASSRPQFPGLARSYEQYF. Here the CDR3 DNA reads TGCGCCAGCAGCCGCCCTCAATTCCCGGGACTAGCGAGGTCCTACGAGCAGTACTTC. This chain connects TRBV5-1 to TRBJ2-7, with 10 bases lining up with TRBD2. This CDR3 has 19 amino acids. After removal of 4 bases from V and 1 base from J, the junction contained 17 bases not matched to a gene. Germline V gives CDR1 SGHRS, CDR2 YFSETQ. The full variable domain, with the rest looked up from reference TRBV5-1 and TRBJ2-7, is KAGVTQTPRYLIKTRGQQVTLSCSPISGHRSVSWYQQTPGQGLQFLFEYFSETQRNKGNFPGRFSGRQFSNSRSEMNVSTLELGDSALYLCASSRPQFPGLARSYEQYFGPGTRLTVT.

In this sample, this clone turned up a few times. J is TRBJ1-1 and V is TRBV30, with unresolved D. Germline V gives CDR1 GTSNPN, CDR2 SVGIG (reference sequence). The CDR3 contains 11 residues. V lost 2 bases and J lost 4, with 5 bases in between. CDR3 nucleotides: TGTGCCTGGAGTTATGGCACTGAAGCTTTCTTT. Encoded protein: CAWSYGTEAFF.

Here the CDR3 DNA reads TGTGCCAGCAAGCCCCAGGGGACCTACGAGCAGTACTTC. The encoded protein is CASKPQGTYEQYF. V is TRBV12-3 or TRBV12-4 and J is TRBJ2-7; TRBD1 is a possible D gene (6 bases). This CDR3 comprises 13 residues. Trimming removed 7 bases from V and 2 bases from J, with 12 bases in between.

The chain uses TRBV29-1 and TRBJ1-5; D is unclear. CDR1 is SQVTM and CDR2 is ANQGSEA in the germline V gene. The length of the CDR3 is 14 residues. Between the trimmed V and J ends, which lost 4 bases and 3 bases, there was a span of 13 bases. The CDR3 DNA sequence: TGCAGCGTTGTGGTCGGGTCCCACAATCAGCCCCAGCATTTT. Amino acid sequence: CSVVVGSHNQPQHF.

The chain employs TRBV13 and TRBJ2-4; possibly TRBD1 for D (5 bases). The CDR3 length is 14 residues. The germline gives CDR1 PRHDT, CDR2 FYEKMQ (reference sequence). Trimming removed 0 bases at V and 12 bases at J, with 15 bases between. CDR3 protein: CASSLGKTATRQYF. In DNA form, the CDR3 reads TGTGCCAGCAGCTTAGGCAAGACAGCCACCCGTCAGTACTTC.

The V and J genes are TRBV7-8 and TRBJ2-7, with TRBD2 matching 8 bases. The V segment lost 5 bases and the J segment 2 bases; nucleotides outside the gene matches: 11. In germline, CDR1 is SGHVS, CDR2 FQNEAQ. The CDR3 sequence is 16 residues long. DNA of the CDR3: TGTGCCAGCAGCGCCGCCCCCAGCGGGAGTCCCTACGAGCAGTACTTC. Protein: CASSAAPSGSPYEQYF.